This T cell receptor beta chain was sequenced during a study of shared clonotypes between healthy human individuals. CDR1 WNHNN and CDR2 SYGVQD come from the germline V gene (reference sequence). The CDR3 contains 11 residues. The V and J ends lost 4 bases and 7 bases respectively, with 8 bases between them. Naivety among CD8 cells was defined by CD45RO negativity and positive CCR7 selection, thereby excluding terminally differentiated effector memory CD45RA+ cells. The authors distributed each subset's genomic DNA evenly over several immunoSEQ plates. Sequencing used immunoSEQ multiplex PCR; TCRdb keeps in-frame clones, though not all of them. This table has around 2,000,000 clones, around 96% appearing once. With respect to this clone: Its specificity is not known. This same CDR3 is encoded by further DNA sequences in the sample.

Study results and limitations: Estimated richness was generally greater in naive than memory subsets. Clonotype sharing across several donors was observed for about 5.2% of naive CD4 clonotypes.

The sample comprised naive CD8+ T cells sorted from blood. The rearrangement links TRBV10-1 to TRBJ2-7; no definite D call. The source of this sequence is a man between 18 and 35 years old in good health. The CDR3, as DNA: TGCGCCAGCAGTGTCGGCCGAGAGCAGTACTTC. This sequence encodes CASSVGREQYF.